The sequence of this T cell receptor beta chain was determined in a study of molecular identifiers for immune sequencing clone quantification. Whole-study results and caveats: Reportedly, one cell's Jurkat TCR RNA was detected within 1,100,000 naive CD8 cells.

It was with previously described methods and listed TCR primers that bulk TCR libraries were made. Each CDR3 protein gets one entry after TCRdb re-called the PCR reads with MiXCR. The top ten hold approximately 0.85% of the sample, which has hundreds of thousands of distinct CDR3 sequences, 20% to 25% seen once. This clonotype has only a few counts. As yet, its antigen is unknown. The sorting of naive CD8 T cells used the CD8+CD4-CCR7+CD45RA+ phenotype. The clonotype originates from a human donor in good health. Some libraries in this study had Jurkat cell RNA spiked in. Input material: naive CD8+ T cells from blood, with Jurkat cell RNA spiked in. The sample's subset: FACS-sorted CD8+CD4-CCR7+CD45RA+ naive T cells.

CDR3 sequence: CASSLVPDKTYNEQFF. In DNA, the CDR3 is TGTGCCAGCAGCTTAGTCCCGGACAAAACCTACAATGAGCAGTTCTTC. This chain joins TRBV11-2 and TRBJ2-1; the D gene is possibly TRBD1 (5 bases). Germline V lookup: CDR1 SGHAT, CDR2 FQNNGV. This CDR3 contains 16 residues. Between the trimmed V and J ends, which lost 1 base and 2 bases, there was a span of 12 bases.